The 14 T cell receptor beta chains given below trace back to one sample, sequenced in a study of blood T cell repertoires in COVID-19. Clones were sequenced by immunoSEQ multiplex PCR, and TCRdb holds only the in-frame ones, with some missing. The sample consists of 150,000 to 200,000 clones, more than 75% of them appearing once. The material sequenced was peripheral blood. The source of these receptors is a human donor in a cohort sampled during active COVID-19.

The V call is TRBV12-5, the J call TRBJ2-3, with 12 nucleotides matching TRBD2. The CDR3 has 17 residues. Unmatched junction bases numbered 5, after V lost 2 bases and J lost 2 bases. Germline loops: CDR1 LGHNT, CDR2 FRNRAP. CDR3: CASGLTSGGPVTDTQYF. Here the CDR3 DNA reads TGTGCTAGTGGTTTGACTAGCGGGGGGCCGGTCACAGATACGCAGTATTTT.

In this sample, this clone turned up a few times. The chain combines TRBV9 with TRBJ1-6; D gene unclear. V lost 3 bases, J lost 9 bases, and 13 bases lay in between. The CDR3 covers 14 residues. Germline assignment: CDR1 SGDLS and CDR2 YYNGEE. CDR3 protein: CASSDGSLRSPLHF. As DNA, the CDR3 is TGTGCCAGCAGCGACGGGAGTCTGCGTTCACCCCTCCACTTT.

The V gene is TRBV5-1, the J gene TRBJ1-2, with D maybe TRBD1 (6 bases). The length of the CDR3 is 15 residues. V lost 4 bases and J lost 0, with 13 bases in between. From germline, CDR1 is SGHRS and CDR2 YFSETQ. The CDR3 region has the DNA TGCGCCAGCAGCGTTAGGACAGAAGCTAACTATGGCTACACCTTC. This translates into CASSVRTEANYGYTF.

This chain links TRBV11-3 with TRBJ2-7; no clear D gene. The germline V and J ends were trimmed by 0 bases and 4 bases, with 13 bases remaining between them. CDR1 is SGHNT, CDR2 YENEEA, per germline. This CDR3 spans 15 amino acids. CDR3 amino acids: CASSLDWLEKYEQYF. DNA of the CDR3: TGTGCCAGCAGCTTAGATTGGCTAGAAAAATACGAGCAGTACTTC.

V and J are TRBV4-3 and TRBJ2-7, with 9 bases that match TRBD1. The J segment lost 4 bases and the V segment lost 1 base, leaving 8 bases of the junction unmatched. CDR1 is LGHNA, CDR2 YSLEER, per germline. The CDR3 totals 16 residues. CDR3 nucleotide sequence: TGCGCCAGCAGCCAAGGTCCCGGGACAGGGTCTTACGAGCAGTACTTC. Translation: CASSQGPGTGSYEQYF.

V usage is TRBV7-2 and J usage is TRBJ2-1; 8 bases match TRBD2. This CDR3 spans 17 amino acids. Germline-derived CDR1 and CDR2 are SGHTA and FQGNSA. The V gene end was trimmed by 4 bases and the J gene end by 4 bases; junction bases not matched to a gene: 12. CDR3 DNA sequence: TGTGCCAGCAGCTCAGATAGGAGTAGCGGGATTTACAATGAGCAGTTCTTC. Its translation is CASSSDRSSGIYNEQFF.

The V gene is TRBV4-1, the J gene TRBJ2-5; tentatively, D is TRBD1 (6 bases). CDR3 size: 15 residues. V was trimmed by 3 bases and J by 2 bases, leaving 13 bases between them. CDR1 MGHRA and CDR2 YSYEKL come from the germline V gene. The CDR3 region has the DNA TGCGCCAGCAGCCATGGGACAAGCAGTCAAGAGACCCAGTACTTC. It is translated as CASSHGTSSQETQYF.

V gene TRBV6-5 combines with J gene TRBJ1-5; D is unclear. Per the germline V gene, CDR1 is MNHEY and CDR2 is SVGAGI. The CDR3 is 14 amino acids. Between the trimmed V and J ends, which lost 3 bases and 6 bases, there was a span of 12 bases. DNA of the CDR3: TGTGCCAGCAGTTATACGGAGGGAGGTCAGCCCCAGCATTTT. Its translation is CASSYTEGGQPQHF.

The chain carries TRBV5-1 and TRBJ2-2, with 10 bases fitting TRBD2. V lost 4 bases, J lost 1 base, and 1 base stayed unmatched. Germline values: CDR1 SGHRS, CDR2 YFSETQ. The CDR3 spans 15 residues. The CDR3 loop reads CASSPSGGNTGELFF. The DNA for the CDR3 is TGCGCCAGCAGCCCTAGCGGGGGGAACACCGGGGAGCTGTTTTTT.

The chain joins TRBV29-1 to TRBJ2-7, with 11 nucleotides matching TRBD2. The CDR3 extends over 14 amino acids. Germline CDR1 and CDR2: SQVTM and ANQGSEA. V shed 4 bases, J shed 5 bases, and the junction held 7 bases outside the gene matches. The CDR3 coding sequence is TGCAGCGTTGGTCGTGGGGGACTAGCGGACGAGCAGTACTTC. The encoded protein is CSVGRGGLADEQYF.

This clone was picked up a small number of times. V usage is TRBV7-9 and J usage is TRBJ2-4, with D perhaps matching TRBD2 (5 bases). From germline, CDR1 is SEHNR and CDR2 FQNEAQ (reference sequence). The length of the CDR3 is 12 residues. Between the trimmed V and J ends, which lost 7 bases and 6 bases, there was a span of 10 bases. In DNA form, the CDR3 reads TGTGCCAGCACCCCTGAGGGAAACATTCAGTACTTC. Residues: CASTPEGNIQYF.

The gene calls are TRBV6-5 and TRBJ1-2; D gene unclear. The CDR3 runs 15 residues. Trimming cost V 0 bases and J 0 bases, with 8 bases left between them. Germline V CDR1 and CDR2: MNHEY, SVGAGI. In nucleotides, the CDR3 is TGTGCCAGCAGTTACTCCCCGGAGGCTAACTATGGCTACACCTTC. The encoded protein is CASSYSPEANYGYTF.

The J gene is TRBJ2-1, the V gene TRBV5-4, with TRBD2 identical over 8 bases. This CDR3 spans 15 amino acids. CDR1 SGHNT and CDR2 YYREEE come from the germline V gene (reference sequence). The V gene end was trimmed by 5 bases and the J gene end by 4 bases; junction bases not matched to a gene: 8. CDR3 coding DNA: TGTGCCAGCAGTCTCCGGGGCGGGGGGTACAATGAGCAGTTCTTC. Its translation: CASSLRGGGYNEQFF.

The rearrangement uses TRBV19 and TRBJ2-1; D might be TRBD2 (7 bases). V lost 5 bases to trimming and J lost 12 bases, with 20 bases between them. Germline CDR1 reads LNHDA; CDR2 reads SQIVND (reference sequence). There are 14 residues in the CDR3. The DNA of the CDR3 is TGTGCCAGTAGTGGGGCGGGGGCTGTGACGTGGCAGTTCTTC. Amino acids: CASSGAGAVTWQFF.